A selection of T cell receptor beta chains follows, all from one sample in a study of shared clonotypes between healthy human individuals. Profiling relied on immunoSEQ multiplex PCR, and the TCRdb table lists in-frame clones only, not all of them. The table lists 950,000 to 1,300,000 clones, around 74% of them singletons, with 1.4% to 1.5% in the top ten. Material for sequencing was memory CD4+ T cells sorted from blood. The receptors here all came from a man between 18 and 29 years old in good health. Both conserved end residues are part of each CDR3. A D gene is named only where the DNA matches it firmly. Rows may omit the clone size; those that give it use once, few, many or a size class.

v_gene,abundance,d_gene,j_gene,CDR3aa,CDR3nt
TRBV5-8,.,.,TRBJ1-2,CASSLGSDINYGYTF,TGTGCCAGCAGCTTGGGGTCCGATATAAACTATGGCTACACCTTC
TRBV30,few,.,TRBJ2-2,CAWRDTGELFF,TGTGCCTGGAGGGACACCGGGGAGCTGTTTTTT
TRBV5-1,.,.,TRBJ2-7,CASSLGQDGEQYF,TGCGCCAGCAGCTTGGGGCAGGACGGCGAGCAGTACTTC
TRBV13,.,TRBD1,TRBJ2-7,CASSLGDREREQYF,TGTGCCAGCAGCTTAGGGGACAGGGAACGCGAGCAGTACTTC
TRBV7-9,.,TRBD1,TRBJ2-7,CASSPGTGPYEQYF,TGTGCCAGCAGTCCGGGGACAGGGCCCTACGAGCAGTACTTC
TRBV5-1,.,TRBD1,TRBJ1-1,CASSWTGGRDAFF,TGCGCCAGCAGCTGGACAGGGGGAAGGGATGCTTTCTTT
TRBV27,.,.,TRBJ1-2,CASSLSGVGYTF,TGTGCCAGCAGTTTATCGGGGGTTGGCTACACCTTC
TRBV5-6,.,.,TRBJ1-1,CASSLGAGTLNTEAFF,TGTGCCAGCAGCTTGGGGGCCGGGACGCTGAACACTGAAGCTTTCTTT
TRBV28,.,TRBD2,TRBJ2-5,CASHGGKRETQYF,TGTGCCAGCCACGGGGGGAAGAGAGAGACCCAGTACTTC
TRBV7-2,.,.,TRBJ1-6,CASSLAFNGAGSSYNSPLHF,TGTGCCAGCAGCTTAGCTTTTAACGGAGCCGGGAGCTCCTATAATTCACCCCTCCACTTT
TRBV7-2,.,.,TRBJ1-5,CASSLYSDGQPQHF,TGTGCCAGCAGCTTATACTCGGACGGTCAGCCCCAGCATTTT
TRBV18,once,.,TRBJ2-7,CASSNAGETRQYF,TGTGCCAGCTCGAATGCCGGGGAAACTAGGCAGTACTTC
TRBV11-2,.,.,TRBJ2-7,CASKGGENYEQYF,TGTGCCAGCAAAGGGGGGGAAAACTACGAGCAGTACTTC
TRBV6-5,.,TRBD1,TRBJ2-1,CASSYRDRSPYNEQFF,TGTGCCAGCAGTTACAGGGACAGGTCTCCCTACAATGAGCAGTTCTTC
TRBV29-1,.,.,TRBJ2-1,CSVTTASSYNEQFF,TGCAGCGTAACGACCGCGAGCTCCTACAATGAGCAGTTCTTC
TRBV5-1,once,TRBD2,TRBJ2-5,CASSSTGTSGSRETQYF,TGCGCCAGCAGCTCGACCGGGACTAGCGGGAGCCGAGAGACCCAGTACTTC
TRBV9,.,.,TRBJ2-1,CASSVAQYNEQFF,TGTGCCAGCAGCGTAGCCCAGTACAATGAGCAGTTCTTC
TRBV7-9,.,.,TRBJ2-1,CASSLRGVTYNEQFF,TGTGCCAGCAGCTTAAGGGGGGTCACCTACAATGAGCAGTTCTTC
TRBV11-1,.,TRBD1,TRBJ2-3,CASSLGQGRGTDTQYF,TGTGCCAGCAGCTTAGGACAGGGGAGAGGCACAGATACGCAGTATTTT
TRBV30,.,TRBD1,TRBJ1-1,CAWNRQGRTEAFF,TGTGCCTGGAATCGACAGGGAAGGACTGAAGCTTTCTTT
TRBV5-5,.,.,TRBJ2-1,CASSAGTGESGRAENEQFF,TGTGCCAGCAGCGCCGGGACAGGGGAAAGCGGGAGGGCCGAAAATGAGCAGTTCTTC
TRBV5-8,.,TRBD2,TRBJ2-5,CASSLYVTSARETQYF,TGTGCCAGCAGCTTGTACGTGACTAGCGCTCGGGAGACCCAGTACTTC
TRBV28,once,TRBD1,TRBJ1-2,CASGIGTGSGVGGYTF,TGTGCCAGCGGCATAGGGACAGGGTCCGGGGTGGGAGGCTACACCTTC
TRBV5-1,.,.,TRBJ1-1,CASSLWGANTEAFF,TGCGCCAGCAGCTTGTGGGGGGCGAACACTGAAGCTTTCTTT
TRBV5-1,.,.,TRBJ2-1,CASSLTGGRQFF,TGCGCCAGCAGCTTGACGGGTGGGCGGCAGTTCTTC
TRBV11-2,.,.,TRBJ1-2,CASSSVGGGYTF,TGTGCCAGCAGCTCCGTCGGAGGGGGCTACACCTTC
TRBV30,.,.,TRBJ1-2,CAWSDDLWGPDFYGYTF,TGTGCCTGGAGTGATGATCTTTGGGGACCAGACTTCTATGGCTACACCTTC
TRBV7-9,.,.,TRBJ1-3,CASSHVNSGNTIYF,TGTGCCAGCAGCCACGTAAACTCTGGAAACACCATATATTTT
TRBV6-1,few,TRBD1,TRBJ2-2,CASSIETGGTGELFF,TGTGCCAGCAGTATTGAGACAGGGGGGACCGGGGAGCTGTTTTTT
TRBV7-8,.,.,TRBJ2-3,CASRRGGLRDTQYF,TGTGCCAGCAGGAGGGGCGGGTTAAGAGATACGCAGTATTTT
TRBV21-1,.,.,TRBJ2-6,CASSKALGSGANVLTF,TGTGCCAGCAGCAAAGCCCTGGGGTCTGGGGCCAACGTCCTGACTTTC
TRBV5-8,.,.,TRBJ1-2,CASSLVLPGRANYGYTF,TGTGCCAGCAGCTTGGTTCTACCCGGCAGAGCTAACTATGGCTACACCTTC
TRBV7-2,few,.,TRBJ1-2,CASSFRGQGDGYTF,TGTGCCAGCAGCTTCCGTGGGCAGGGCGATGGCTACACCTTC
TRBV5-4,.,TRBD2,TRBJ2-1,CASSLGPGGLNEQFF,TGTGCCAGCAGCTTGGGTCCGGGGGGGCTAAATGAGCAGTTCTTC
TRBV5-4,once,.,TRBJ1-2,CASSLGDRLYGYTF,TGTGCCAGCAGCTTGGGGGACCGCCTCTATGGCTACACCTTC
TRBV14,.,.,TRBJ2-3,CASSQDLVGTQYF,TGTGCCAGCAGCCAAGATCTTGTGGGTACGCAGTATTTT
TRBV6-1,.,TRBD2,TRBJ2-2,CASSESRTSSKTGELFF,TGTGCCAGCAGTGAATCTCGGACTAGCAGTAAGACCGGGGAGCTGTTTTTT
TRBV7-2,.,.,TRBJ1-2,CASSLSAAGPGDYGYTF,TGTGCCAGCAGCTTATCGGCGGCCGGGCCAGGTGACTATGGCTACACCTTC
TRBV6-1,.,.,TRBJ1-1,CASSDRGRTEAFF,TGTGCCAGCAGTGACAGGGGCCGTACTGAAGCTTTCTTT
TRBV5-1,.,.,TRBJ1-4,CASSLVAGTGNEKLFF,TGCGCCAGCAGCTTGGTAGCGGGGACCGGGAATGAAAAACTGTTTTTT
TRBV7-2,.,.,TRBJ2-5,CASSLALGPTETQYF,TGTGCCAGCAGCTTAGCGCTAGGACCCACGGAGACCCAGTACTTC
TRBV19,.,.,TRBJ1-2,CASSTVQLGYTF,TGTGCCAGTAGTACTGTACAGCTTGGCTACACCTTC
TRBV19,.,.,TRBJ2-3,CASSIGLLNTDTQYF,TGTGCCAGTAGTATCGGGCTTTTAAACACAGATACGCAGTATTTT
TRBV7-2,.,.,TRBJ2-3,CASSPGGGRVPDTQYF,TGTGCCAGCAGCCCAGGGGGCGGGAGAGTCCCAGATACGCAGTATTTT
TRBV18,.,.,TRBJ2-3,CASSKPGVNTDTQYF,TGTGCCAGCTCGAAACCAGGGGTAAACACAGATACGCAGTATTTT
TRBV15,few,.,TRBJ2-1,CATSLTGGNLHNEQFF,TGTGCCACCAGCTTAACAGGCGGAAACCTCCACAATGAGCAGTTCTTC
TRBV28,few,.,TRBJ2-1,CASSWTASYNEQFF,TGTGCCAGCAGTTGGACAGCCTCCTACAATGAGCAGTTCTTC
TRBV30,.,.,TRBJ1-6,CAWSVPGSSPLHF,TGTGCCTGGAGTGTACCGGGGAGCTCACCCCTCCACTTT
TRBV4-3,.,.,TRBJ2-2,CASSQGRVNTGELFF,TGCGCCAGCAGCCAAGGCAGGGTGAACACCGGGGAGCTGTTTTTT
TRBV5-1,.,.,TRBJ2-3,CASSLDSSGTDTQYF,TGCGCCAGCAGCTTGGACAGCTCTGGCACAGATACGCAGTATTTT
TRBV6-5,.,TRBD1,TRBJ2-7,CASSYYSGQASYEQYF,TGTGCCAGCAGTTACTATTCAGGACAGGCCTCCTACGAGCAGTACTTC
TRBV30,.,TRBD1,TRBJ1-1,CAWSSGTGLGNTEAFF,TGTGCCTGGAGTTCAGGGACAGGGCTCGGGAACACTGAAGCTTTCTTT
TRBV21-1,.,.,TRBJ1-6,CASSKQTRQAPTYNSPLHF,TGTGCCAGCAGCAAACAGACAAGGCAGGCCCCCACCTATAATTCACCCCTCCACTTT
TRBV28,.,.,TRBJ1-2,CAIRGQGINYGYTF,TGTGCCATCCGAGGTCAGGGTATTAACTATGGCTACACCTTC
TRBV5-1,.,TRBD2,TRBJ2-1,CASSLRTSGGQQFF,TGCGCCAGCAGCCTTCGGACTAGCGGGGGACAGCAGTTCTTC
TRBV5-6,few,.,TRBJ2-5,CASRRGLQETQYF,TGTGCCAGCAGACGCGGCCTCCAAGAGACCCAGTACTTC
TRBV7-8,many,.,TRBJ2-2,CASSFQRNTGELFF,TGTGCCAGCAGCTTCCAGAGGAACACCGGGGAGCTGTTTTTT